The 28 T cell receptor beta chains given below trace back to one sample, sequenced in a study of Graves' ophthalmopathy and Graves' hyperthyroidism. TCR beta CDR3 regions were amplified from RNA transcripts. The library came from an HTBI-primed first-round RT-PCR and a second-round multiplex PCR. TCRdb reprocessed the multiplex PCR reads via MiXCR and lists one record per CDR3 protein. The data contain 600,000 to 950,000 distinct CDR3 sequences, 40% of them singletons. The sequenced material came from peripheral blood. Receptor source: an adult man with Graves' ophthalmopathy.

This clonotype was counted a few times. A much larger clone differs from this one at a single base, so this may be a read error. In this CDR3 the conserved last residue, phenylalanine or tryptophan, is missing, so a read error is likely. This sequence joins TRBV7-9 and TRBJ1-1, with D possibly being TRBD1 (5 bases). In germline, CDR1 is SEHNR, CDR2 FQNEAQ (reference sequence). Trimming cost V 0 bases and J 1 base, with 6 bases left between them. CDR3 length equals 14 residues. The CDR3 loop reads CASSLAGTNTEAFL. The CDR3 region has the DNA TGTGCCAGCAGCTTAGCGGGGACGAACACTGAAGCTTTCCTT.

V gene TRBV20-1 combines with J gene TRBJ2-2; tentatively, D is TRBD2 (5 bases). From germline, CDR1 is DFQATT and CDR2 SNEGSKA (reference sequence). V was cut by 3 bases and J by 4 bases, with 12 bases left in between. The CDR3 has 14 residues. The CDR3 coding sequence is TGCAGTGCTAGGAAGAGGGTTCTCACCGGGGAGCTGTTTTTT. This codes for CSARKRVLTGELFF.

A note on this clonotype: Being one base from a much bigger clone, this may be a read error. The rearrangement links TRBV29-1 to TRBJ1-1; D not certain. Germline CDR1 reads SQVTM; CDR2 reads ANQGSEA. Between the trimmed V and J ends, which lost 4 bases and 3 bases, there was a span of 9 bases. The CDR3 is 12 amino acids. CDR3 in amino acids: CSVGLRDTEAFF. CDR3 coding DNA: TGCAGCGTTGGATTGAGGGACACTGAAGCTTTCTTT. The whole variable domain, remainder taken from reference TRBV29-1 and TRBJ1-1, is SAVISQKPSRDICQRGTSLTIQCQVDSQVTMMFWYRQQPGQSLTLIATANQGSEATYESGFVIDKFPISRPNLTFSTLTVSNMSPEDSSIYLCSVGLRDTEAFFGQGTRLTVV.

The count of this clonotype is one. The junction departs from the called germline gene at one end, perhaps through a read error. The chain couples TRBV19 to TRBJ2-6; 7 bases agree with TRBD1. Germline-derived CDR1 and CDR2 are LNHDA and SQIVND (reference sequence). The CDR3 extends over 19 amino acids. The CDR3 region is CASSPGTVQFYSGTNVLTF. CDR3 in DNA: TGTGCCAGTAGTCCCGGGACAGTTCAATTCTACTCTGGGACCAACGTCCTGACTTTC.

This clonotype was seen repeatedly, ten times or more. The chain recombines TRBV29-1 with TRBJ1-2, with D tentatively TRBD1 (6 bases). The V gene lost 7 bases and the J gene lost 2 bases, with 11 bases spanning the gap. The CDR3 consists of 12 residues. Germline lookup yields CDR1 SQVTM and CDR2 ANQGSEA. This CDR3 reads CSATGTNYGYTF. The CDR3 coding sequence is TGCAGCGCAACAGGGACAAACTATGGCTACACCTTC.

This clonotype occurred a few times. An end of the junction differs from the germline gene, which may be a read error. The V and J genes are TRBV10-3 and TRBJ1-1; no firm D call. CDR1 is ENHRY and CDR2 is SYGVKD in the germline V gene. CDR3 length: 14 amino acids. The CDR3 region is CASSVDFLVPEAFF. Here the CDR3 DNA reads TGTGCCAGCAGTGTGGACTTTCTTGTCCCTGAAGCTTTCTTT.

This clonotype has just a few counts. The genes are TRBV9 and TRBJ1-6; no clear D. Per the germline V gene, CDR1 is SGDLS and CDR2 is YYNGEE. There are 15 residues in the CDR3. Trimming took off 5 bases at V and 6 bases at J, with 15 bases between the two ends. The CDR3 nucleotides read TGTGCCAGCAGTCCTCTTTTGATAGCTAATTCACCCCTCCACTTT. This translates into CASSPLLIANSPLHF. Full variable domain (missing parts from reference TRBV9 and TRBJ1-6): DSGVTQTPKHLITATGQRVTLRCSPRSGDLSVYWYQQSLDQGLQFLIQYYNGEERAKGNILERFSAQQFPDLHSELNLSSLELGDSALYFCASSPLLIANSPLHFGNGTRLTVT.

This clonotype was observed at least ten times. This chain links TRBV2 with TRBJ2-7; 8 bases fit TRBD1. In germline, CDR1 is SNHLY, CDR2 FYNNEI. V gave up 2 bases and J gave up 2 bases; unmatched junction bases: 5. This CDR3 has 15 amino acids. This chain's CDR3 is CASSETTGAAYEQYF. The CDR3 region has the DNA TGTGCCAGCAGTGAAACGACAGGGGCCGCCTACGAGCAGTACTTC.

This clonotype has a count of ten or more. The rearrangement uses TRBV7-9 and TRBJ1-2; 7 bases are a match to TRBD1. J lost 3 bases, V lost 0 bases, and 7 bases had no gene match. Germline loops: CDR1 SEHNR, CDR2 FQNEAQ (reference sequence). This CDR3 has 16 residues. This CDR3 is CASSLATGTGDYGYTF. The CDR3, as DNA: TGTGCCAGCAGCTTAGCGACAGGGACTGGGGACTATGGCTACACCTTC.

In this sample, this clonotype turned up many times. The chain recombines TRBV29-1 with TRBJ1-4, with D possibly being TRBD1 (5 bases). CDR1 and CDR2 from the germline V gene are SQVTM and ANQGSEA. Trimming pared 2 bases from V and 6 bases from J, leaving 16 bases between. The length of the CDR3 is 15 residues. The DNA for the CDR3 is TGCAGCGTTGAACTTGCAGGGCGAATGGATGAAAAACTGTTTTTT. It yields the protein CSVELAGRMDEKLFF.

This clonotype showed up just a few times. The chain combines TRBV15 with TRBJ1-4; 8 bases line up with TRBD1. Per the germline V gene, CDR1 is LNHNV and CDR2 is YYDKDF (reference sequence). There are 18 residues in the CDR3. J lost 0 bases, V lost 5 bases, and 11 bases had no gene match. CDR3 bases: TGTGCCACCAGCTCCCGGGACAGGCCCTCTTCAACTAATGAAAAACTGTTTTTT. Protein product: CATSSRDRPSSTNEKLFF.

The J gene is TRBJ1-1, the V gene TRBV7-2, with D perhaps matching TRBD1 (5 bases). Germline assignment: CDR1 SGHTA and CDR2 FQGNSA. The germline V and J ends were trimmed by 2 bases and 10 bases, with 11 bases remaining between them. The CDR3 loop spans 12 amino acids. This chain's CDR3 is CASSLQGPAAFF. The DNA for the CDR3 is TGTGCCAGCAGCTTACAGGGTCCGGCAGCTTTCTTT.

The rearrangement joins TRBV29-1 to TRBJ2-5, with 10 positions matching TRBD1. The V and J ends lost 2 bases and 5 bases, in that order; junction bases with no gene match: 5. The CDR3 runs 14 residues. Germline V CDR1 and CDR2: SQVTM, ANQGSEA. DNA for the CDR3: TGCAGCGTTGAAAAGGGGACAGGGGAGGAGACCCAGTACTTC. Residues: CSVEKGTGEETQYF.

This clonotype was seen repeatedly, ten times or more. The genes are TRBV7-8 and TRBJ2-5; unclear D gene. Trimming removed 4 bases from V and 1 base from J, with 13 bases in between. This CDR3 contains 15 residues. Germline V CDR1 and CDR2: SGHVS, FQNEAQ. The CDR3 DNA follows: TGTGCCAGCAGCTACGGACGGAGAGTCCAAGAGACCCAGTACTTC. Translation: CASSYGRRVQETQYF.

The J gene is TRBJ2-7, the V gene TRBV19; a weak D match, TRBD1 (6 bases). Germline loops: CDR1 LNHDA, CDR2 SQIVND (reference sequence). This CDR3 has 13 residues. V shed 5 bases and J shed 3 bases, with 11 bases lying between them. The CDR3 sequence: CASSGDKLYEQYF. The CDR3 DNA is TGTGCCAGTAGTGGGGACAAACTCTACGAGCAGTACTTC.

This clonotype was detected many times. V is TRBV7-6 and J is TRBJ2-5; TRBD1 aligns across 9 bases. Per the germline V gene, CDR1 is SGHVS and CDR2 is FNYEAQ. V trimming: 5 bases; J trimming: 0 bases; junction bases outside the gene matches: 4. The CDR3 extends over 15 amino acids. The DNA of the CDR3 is TGTGCCAGCAGCCCAGGACAGGGGTACCAAGAGACCCAGTACTTC. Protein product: CASSPGQGYQETQYF. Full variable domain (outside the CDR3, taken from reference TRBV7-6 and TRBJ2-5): GAGVSQSPRYKVTKRGQDVALRCDPISGHVSLYWYRQALGQGPEFLTYFNYEAQQDKSGLPNDRFSAERPEGSISTLTIQRTEQRDSAMYRCASSPGQGYQETQYFGPGTRLLVL.

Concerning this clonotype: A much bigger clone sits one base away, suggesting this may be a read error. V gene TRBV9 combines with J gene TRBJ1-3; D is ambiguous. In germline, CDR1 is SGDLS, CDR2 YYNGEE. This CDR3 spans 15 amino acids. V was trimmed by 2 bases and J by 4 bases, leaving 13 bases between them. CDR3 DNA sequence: TGTGCCAGCAGCGTGGCAGGTCTGGAGGGAAACACCATATATTTT. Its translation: CASSVAGLEGNTIYF.

The CDR3 nucleotides are TGTGCCAGCGCGGGGGCAGGGATGTCGATTCAGCCCCAGCATTTT. This codes for CASAGAGMSIQPQHF. The chain carries TRBV19 and TRBJ1-5, with D possibly TRBD1 on 6 matching bases. V lost 9 bases and J lost 6, with 21 bases in between. This CDR3 has 15 amino acids. Germline V gene lookup returns CDR1 LNHDA and CDR2 SQIVND (reference sequence).

CDR3 protein: CASAQNTEAFF. The CDR3 DNA is TGTGCCTCGGCGCAGAACACTGAAGCTTTCTTT. This chain links TRBV10-3 with TRBJ1-1; D is unresolved. The CDR3 length is 11 residues. The V and J ends lost 11 bases and 1 base respectively, with 8 bases between them. Germline-derived CDR1 and CDR2 are ENHRY and SYGVKD.

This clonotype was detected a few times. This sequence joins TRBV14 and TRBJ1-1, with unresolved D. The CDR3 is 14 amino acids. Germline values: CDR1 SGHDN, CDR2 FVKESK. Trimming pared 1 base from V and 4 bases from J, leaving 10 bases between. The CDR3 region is CASSQAFIATEAFF. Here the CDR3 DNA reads TGTGCCAGCAGCCAAGCTTTCATTGCCACTGAAGCTTTCTTT.

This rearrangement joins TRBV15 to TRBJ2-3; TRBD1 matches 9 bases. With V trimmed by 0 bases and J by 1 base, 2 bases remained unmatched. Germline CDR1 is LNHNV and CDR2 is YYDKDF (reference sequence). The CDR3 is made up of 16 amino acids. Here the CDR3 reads CATSRDRTGGTDTQYF. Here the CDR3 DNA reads TGTGCCACCAGCAGAGATCGGACAGGGGGCACAGATACGCAGTATTTT.

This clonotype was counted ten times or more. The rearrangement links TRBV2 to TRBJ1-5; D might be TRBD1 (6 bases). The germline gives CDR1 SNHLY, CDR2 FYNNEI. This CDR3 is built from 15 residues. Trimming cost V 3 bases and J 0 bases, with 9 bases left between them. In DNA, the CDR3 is TGTGCCAGCAGTGATAGGACAGCTAGCAATCAGCCCCAGCATTTT. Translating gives CASSDRTASNQPQHF.

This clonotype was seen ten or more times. The CDR3, as DNA: TGCAGTGCCGGCCATGGGGGTAACTATGGCTACACCTTC. Its translation is CSAGHGGNYGYTF. The genes are TRBV20-1 and TRBJ1-2; maybe TRBD1 (5 bases). V shed 6 bases and J shed 1 base, with 12 bases lying between them. The CDR3 runs 13 residues. Germline values: CDR1 DFQATT, CDR2 SNEGSKA (reference sequence).

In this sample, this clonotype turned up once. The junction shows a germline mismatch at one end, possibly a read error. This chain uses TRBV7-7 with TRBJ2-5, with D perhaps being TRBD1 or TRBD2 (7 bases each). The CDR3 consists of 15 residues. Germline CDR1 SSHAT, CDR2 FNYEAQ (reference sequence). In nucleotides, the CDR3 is TGTGCCCGCAGCCGCCGCTCCAGGGGGGGAGAGACCCAGTACTTC. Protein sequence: CARSRRSRGGETQYF.

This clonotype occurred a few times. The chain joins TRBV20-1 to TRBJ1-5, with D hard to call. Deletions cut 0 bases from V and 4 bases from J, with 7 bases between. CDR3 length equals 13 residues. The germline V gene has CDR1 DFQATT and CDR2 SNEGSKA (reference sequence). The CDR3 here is CSAREASNQPQHF. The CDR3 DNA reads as TGCAGTGCTAGAGAAGCCAGTAATCAGCCCCAGCATTTT.

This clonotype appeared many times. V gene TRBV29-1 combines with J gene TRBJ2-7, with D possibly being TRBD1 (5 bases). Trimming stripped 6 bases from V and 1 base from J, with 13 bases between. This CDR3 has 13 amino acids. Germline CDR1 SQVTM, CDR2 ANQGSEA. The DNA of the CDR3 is TGCAGCGTGGAGCTGACAGAATCCTACGAGCAGTACTTC. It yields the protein CSVELTESYEQYF.

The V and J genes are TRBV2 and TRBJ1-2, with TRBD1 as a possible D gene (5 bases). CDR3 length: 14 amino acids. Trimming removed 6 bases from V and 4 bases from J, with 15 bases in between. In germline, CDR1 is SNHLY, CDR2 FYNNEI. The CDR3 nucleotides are TGTGCCAGCAGCCGGGTCAGGGCTGCCTATGGCTACACCTTC. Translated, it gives CASSRVRAAYGYTF.

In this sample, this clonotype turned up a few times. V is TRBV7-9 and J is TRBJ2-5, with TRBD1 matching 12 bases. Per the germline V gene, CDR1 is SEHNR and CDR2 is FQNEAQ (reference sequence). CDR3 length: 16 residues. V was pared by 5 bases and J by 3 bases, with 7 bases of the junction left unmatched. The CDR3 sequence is CASSPMGQGAKETQYF. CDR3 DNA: TGTGCCAGCAGCCCCATGGGACAGGGGGCGAAAGAGACCCAGTACTTC.